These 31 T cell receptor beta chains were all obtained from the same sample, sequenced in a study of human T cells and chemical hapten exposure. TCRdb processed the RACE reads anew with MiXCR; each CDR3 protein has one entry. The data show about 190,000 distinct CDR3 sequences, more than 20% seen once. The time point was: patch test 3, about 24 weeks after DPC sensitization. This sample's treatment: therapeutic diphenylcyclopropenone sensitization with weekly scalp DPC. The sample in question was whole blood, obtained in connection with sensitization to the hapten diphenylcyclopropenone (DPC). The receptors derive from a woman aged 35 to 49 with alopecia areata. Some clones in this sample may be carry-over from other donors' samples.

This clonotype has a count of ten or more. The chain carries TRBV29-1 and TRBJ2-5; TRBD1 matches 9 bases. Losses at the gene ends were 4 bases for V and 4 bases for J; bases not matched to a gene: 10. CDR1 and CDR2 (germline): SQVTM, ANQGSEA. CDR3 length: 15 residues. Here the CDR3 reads CSVGFGQGSGETQYF. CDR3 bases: TGCAGCGTTGGATTCGGACAGGGGAGCGGAGAGACCCAGTACTTC.

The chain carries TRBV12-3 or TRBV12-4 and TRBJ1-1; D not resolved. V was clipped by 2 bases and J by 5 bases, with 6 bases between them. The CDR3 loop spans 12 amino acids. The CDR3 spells CASSLSRTEAFF. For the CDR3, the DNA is TGTGCCAGCAGTTTATCTAGGACTGAAGCTTTCTTT.

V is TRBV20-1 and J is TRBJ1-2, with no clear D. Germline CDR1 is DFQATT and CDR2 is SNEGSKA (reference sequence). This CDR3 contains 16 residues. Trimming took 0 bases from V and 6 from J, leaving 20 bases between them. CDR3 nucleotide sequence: TGCAGTGCTAGAGATCCCCCGCCGACGGCTGATAATGGCTACACCTTC. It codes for CSARDPPPTADNGYTF.

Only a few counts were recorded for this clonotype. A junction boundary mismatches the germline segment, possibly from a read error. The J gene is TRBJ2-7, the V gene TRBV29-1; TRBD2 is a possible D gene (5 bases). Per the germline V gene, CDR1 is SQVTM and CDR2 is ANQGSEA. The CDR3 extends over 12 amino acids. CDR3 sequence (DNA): TGCAGCGTTGACCTGGTGAGCGGCGAGCAGTATTTC. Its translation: CSVDLVSGEQYF.

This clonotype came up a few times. CDR3: CASSSPLGQGAVEQYF. The CDR3 DNA sequence: TGTGCCAGCAGTTCCCCCTTGGGACAGGGGGCGGTCGAGCAGTACTTC. The V and J genes are TRBV28 and TRBJ2-7; 12 bases match TRBD1. The CDR3 is 16 residues long. With 4 bases clipped from V and 6 bases from J, the junction kept 10 bases outside the gene matches. Germline CDR1 and CDR2: MDHEN and SYDVKM.

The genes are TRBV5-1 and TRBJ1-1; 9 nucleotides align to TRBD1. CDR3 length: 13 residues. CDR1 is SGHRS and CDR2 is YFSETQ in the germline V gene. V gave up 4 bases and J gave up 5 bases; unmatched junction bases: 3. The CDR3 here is CASSVQGATEAFF. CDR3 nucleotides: TGCGCCAGCAGCGTACAGGGGGCAACTGAAGCTTTCTTT.

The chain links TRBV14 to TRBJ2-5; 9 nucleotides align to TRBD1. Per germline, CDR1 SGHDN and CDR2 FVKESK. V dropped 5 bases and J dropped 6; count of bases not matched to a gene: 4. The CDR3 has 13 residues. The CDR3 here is CASSLQGAQTQYF. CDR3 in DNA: TGTGCCAGCAGCTTACAGGGGGCACAGACCCAGTACTTC. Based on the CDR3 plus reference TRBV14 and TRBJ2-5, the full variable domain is EAGVTQFPSHSVIEKGQTVTLRCDPISGHDNLYWYRRVMGKEIKFLLHFVKESKQDESGMPNNRFLAERTGGTYSTLKVQPAELEDSGVYFCASSLQGAQTQYFGPGTRLLVL.

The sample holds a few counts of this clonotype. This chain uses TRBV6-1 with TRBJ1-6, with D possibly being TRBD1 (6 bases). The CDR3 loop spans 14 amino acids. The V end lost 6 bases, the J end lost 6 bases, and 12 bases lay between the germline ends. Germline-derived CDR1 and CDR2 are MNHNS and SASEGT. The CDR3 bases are TGTGCCAGCAGGGGGGGGCAGTCTAATTCACCCCTCCACTTT. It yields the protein CASRGGQSNSPLHF.

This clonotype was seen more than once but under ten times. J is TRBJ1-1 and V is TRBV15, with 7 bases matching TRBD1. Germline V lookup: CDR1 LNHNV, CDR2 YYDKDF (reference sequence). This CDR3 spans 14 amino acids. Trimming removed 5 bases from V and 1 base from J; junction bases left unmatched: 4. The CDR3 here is CATSSRTGNTEAFF. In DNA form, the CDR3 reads TGTGCCACCAGCTCCAGGACAGGGAACACTGAAGCTTTCTTT.

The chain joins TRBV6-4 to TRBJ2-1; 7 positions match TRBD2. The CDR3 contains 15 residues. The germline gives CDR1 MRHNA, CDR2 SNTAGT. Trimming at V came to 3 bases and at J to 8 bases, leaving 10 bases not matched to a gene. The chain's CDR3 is CASSEEQTGGDEQFF. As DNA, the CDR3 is TGTGCCAGCAGTGAGGAACAGACGGGAGGTGATGAGCAGTTCTTC.

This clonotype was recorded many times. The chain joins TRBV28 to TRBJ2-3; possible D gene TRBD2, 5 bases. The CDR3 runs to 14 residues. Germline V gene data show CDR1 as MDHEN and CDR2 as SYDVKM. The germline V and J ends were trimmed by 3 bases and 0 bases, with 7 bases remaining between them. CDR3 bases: TGTGCCAGCAGTTTCGGCGGGAGCACAGATACGCAGTATTTT. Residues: CASSFGGSTDTQYF.

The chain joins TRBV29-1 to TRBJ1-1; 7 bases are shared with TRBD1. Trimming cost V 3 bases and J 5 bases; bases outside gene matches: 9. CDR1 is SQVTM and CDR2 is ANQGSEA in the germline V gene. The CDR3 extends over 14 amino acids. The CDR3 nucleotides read TGCAGCGTTGACGAGACAGGGCAGGGGACTGAAGCTTTCTTT. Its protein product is CSVDETGQGTEAFF.

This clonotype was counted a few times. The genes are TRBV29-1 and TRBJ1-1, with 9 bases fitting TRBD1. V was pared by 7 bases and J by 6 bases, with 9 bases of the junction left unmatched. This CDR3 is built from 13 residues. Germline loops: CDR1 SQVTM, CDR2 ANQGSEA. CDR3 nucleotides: TGCAGCGCCGAACAGGGGGCGGTTTCTGAAGCTTTCTTT. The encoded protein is CSAEQGAVSEAFF.

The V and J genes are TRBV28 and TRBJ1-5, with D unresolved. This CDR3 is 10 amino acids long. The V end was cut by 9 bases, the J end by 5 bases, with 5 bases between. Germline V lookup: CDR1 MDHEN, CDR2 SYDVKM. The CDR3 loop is CASSDQPQHF. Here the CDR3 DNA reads TGTGCCAGTTCGGATCAGCCCCAGCATTTT. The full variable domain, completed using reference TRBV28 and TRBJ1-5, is DVKVTQSSRYLVKRTGEKVFLECVQDMDHENMFWYRQDPGLGLRLIYFSYDVKMKEKGDIPEGYSVSREKKERFSLILESASTNQTSMYLCASSDQPQHFGDGTRLSIL.

CDR3 in amino acids: CSVVKGSRGNEQFF. Written as DNA, the CDR3 is TGCAGCGTTGTTAAAGGGAGCCGGGGCAATGAGCAGTTCTTC. The V gene is TRBV29-1, the J gene TRBJ2-1; D might be TRBD2 (5 bases). There are 14 residues in the CDR3. V was cut by 4 bases and J by 6 bases, with 16 bases left in between. Per the germline V gene, CDR1 is SQVTM and CDR2 is ANQGSEA.

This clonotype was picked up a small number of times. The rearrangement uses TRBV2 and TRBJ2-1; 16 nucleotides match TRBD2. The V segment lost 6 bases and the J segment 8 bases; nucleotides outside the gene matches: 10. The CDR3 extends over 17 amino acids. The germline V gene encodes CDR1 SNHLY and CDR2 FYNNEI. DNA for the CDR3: TGTGCCAGCAGCCGACAGGGACTAGCGGGAGGGAGGGATGAGCAGTTCTTC. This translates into CASSRQGLAGGRDEQFF. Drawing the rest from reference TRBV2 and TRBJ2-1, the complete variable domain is EPEVTQTPSHQVTQMGQEVILRCVPISNHLYFYWYRQILGQKVEFLVSFYNNEISEKSEIFDDQFSVERPDGSNFTLKIRSTKLEDSAMYFCASSRQGLAGGRDEQFFGPGTRLTVL.

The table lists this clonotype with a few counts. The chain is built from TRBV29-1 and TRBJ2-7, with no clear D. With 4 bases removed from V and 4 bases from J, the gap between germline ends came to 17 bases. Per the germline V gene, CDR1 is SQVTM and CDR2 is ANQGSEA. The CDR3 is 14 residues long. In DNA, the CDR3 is TGCAGCGTTGGCGCAGACCTGAAGAGATACGAGCAGTACTTC. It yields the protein CSVGADLKRYEQYF.

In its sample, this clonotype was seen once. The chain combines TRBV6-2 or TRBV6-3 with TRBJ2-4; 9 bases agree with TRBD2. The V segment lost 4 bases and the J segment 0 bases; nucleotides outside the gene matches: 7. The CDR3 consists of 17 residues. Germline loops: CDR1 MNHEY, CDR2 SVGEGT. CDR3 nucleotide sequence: TGTGCCAGCAGTTCCCGGACTAGCGAGGTAGCCAAAAACATTCAGTACTTC. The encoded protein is CASSSRTSEVAKNIQYF.

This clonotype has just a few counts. CDR3 sequence reads: CASKPSGITDTQYF. In DNA, the CDR3 is TGTGCCAGCAAGCCTAGCGGGATTACAGATACGCAGTATTTT. The J gene is TRBJ2-3, the V gene TRBV6-5; 9 bases are shared with TRBD2. The length of the CDR3 is 14 residues. V lost 7 bases to trimming and J lost 3 bases; unmatched junction nucleotides: 5. The germline V gene has CDR1 MNHEY and CDR2 SVGAGI.

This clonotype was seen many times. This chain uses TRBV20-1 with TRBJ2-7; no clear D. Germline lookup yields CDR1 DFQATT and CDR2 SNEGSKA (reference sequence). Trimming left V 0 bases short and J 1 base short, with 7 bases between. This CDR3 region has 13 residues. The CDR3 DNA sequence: TGCAGTGCTAGAGATATGGATTCCTACGAGCAGTACTTC. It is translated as CSARDMDSYEQYF.

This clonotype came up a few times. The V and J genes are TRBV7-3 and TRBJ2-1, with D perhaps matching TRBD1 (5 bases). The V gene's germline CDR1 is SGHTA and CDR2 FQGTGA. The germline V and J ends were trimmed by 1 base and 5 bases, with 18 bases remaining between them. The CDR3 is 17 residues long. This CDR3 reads CASSLIPILRVDNEQFF. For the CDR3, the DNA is TGTGCCAGCAGCTTAATTCCGATACTCAGGGTTGACAATGAGCAGTTCTTC.

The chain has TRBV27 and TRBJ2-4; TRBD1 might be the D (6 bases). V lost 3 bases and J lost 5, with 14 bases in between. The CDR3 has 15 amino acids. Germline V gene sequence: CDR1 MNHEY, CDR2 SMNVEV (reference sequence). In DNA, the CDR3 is TGTGCCAGCAGTTTCAGGTTGGCAGGGGAAAACATTCAGTACTTC. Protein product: CASSFRLAGENIQYF.

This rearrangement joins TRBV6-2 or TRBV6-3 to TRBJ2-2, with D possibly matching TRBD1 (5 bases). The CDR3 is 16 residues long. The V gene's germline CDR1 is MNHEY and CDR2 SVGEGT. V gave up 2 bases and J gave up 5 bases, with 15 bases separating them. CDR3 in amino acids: CASSYGAGLWTGELFF. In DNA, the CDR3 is TGTGCCAGCAGTTACGGGGCAGGGCTCTGGACCGGGGAGCTGTTTTTT.

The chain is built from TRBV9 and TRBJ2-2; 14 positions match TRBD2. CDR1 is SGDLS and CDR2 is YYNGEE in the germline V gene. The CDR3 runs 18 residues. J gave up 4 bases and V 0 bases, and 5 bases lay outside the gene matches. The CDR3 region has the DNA TGTGCCAGCAGCGTAGTAGGGGGGACTAGCGGGAGCACCGGGGAGCTGTTTTTT. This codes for CASSVVGGTSGSTGELFF.

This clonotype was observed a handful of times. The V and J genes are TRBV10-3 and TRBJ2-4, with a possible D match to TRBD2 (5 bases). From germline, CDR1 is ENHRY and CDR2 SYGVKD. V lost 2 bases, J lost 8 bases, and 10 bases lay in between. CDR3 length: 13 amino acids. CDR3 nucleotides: TGTGCCATCAGTGAGGGGGAGTGGGACATTCAGTACTTC. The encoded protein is CAISEGEWDIQYF.

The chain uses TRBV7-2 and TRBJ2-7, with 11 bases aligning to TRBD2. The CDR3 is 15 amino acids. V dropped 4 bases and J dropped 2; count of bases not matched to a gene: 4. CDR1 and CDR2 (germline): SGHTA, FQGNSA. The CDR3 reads CASSYSGRAAYEQYF. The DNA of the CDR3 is TGTGCCAGCAGCTATAGCGGGAGGGCCGCCTACGAGCAGTACTTC.

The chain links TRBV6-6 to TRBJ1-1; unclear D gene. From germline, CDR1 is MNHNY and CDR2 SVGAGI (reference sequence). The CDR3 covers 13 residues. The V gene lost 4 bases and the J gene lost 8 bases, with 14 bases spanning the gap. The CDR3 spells CASSSPPGEEAFF. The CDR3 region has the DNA TGTGCCAGCAGTTCCCCCCCCGGGGAAGAAGCTTTCTTT.

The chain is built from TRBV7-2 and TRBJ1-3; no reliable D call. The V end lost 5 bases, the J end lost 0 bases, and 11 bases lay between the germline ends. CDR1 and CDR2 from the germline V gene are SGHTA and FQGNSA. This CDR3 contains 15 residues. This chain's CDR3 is CASSQQVDSGNTIYF. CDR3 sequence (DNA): TGTGCCAGCAGCCAGCAGGTAGACTCTGGAAACACCATATATTTT.

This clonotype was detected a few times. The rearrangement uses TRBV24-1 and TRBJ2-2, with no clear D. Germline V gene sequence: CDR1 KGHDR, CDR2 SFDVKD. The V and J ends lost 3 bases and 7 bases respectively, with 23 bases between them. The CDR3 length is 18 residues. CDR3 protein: CATSDPRSWRGHHGELFF. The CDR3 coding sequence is TGTGCCACCAGTGATCCAAGATCGTGGCGAGGCCATCACGGGGAGCTGTTTTTT.

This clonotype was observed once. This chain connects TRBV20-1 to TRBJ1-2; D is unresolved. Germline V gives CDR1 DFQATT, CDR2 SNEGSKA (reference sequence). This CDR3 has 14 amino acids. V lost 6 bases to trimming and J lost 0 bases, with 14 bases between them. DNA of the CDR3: TGCAGTGCCCGATCCCCCCAGGCTAACTATGGCTACACCTTC. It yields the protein CSARSPQANYGYTF.

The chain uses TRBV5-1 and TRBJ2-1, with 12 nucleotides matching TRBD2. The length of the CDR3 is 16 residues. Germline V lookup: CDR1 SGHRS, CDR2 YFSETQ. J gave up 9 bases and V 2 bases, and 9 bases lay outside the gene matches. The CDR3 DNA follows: TGCGCCAGCAGCTTCGCTCTAGCGGGAGGGCCGGGTGAGCAGTTCTTC. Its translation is CASSFALAGGPGEQFF.